The sequence of this T cell receptor beta chain was determined in a study of blood T cell repertoires in COVID-19. On the study more broadly: From the United States, Italy and Spain came samples of acute and convalescent COVID-19. T cells, B-cell-depleted T cells, or PBMCs supplied cDNA or gDNA.

V was pared by 3 bases and J by 6 bases, with 8 bases between. CDR3 length: 12 residues. Measured with immunoSEQ multiplex PCR; TCRdb has only the in-frame clones, and not every one. Of 40,000 to 45,000 clones listed, roughly nine tenths were seen once; the top ten hold under 4.5%. The receptor comes from a man in his sixties with acute or convalescent COVID-19. The rearrangement links TRBV12-3 or TRBV12-4 to TRBJ1-2; D ambiguous. Sequencing was done on a sample of peripheral blood. The CDR3 protein is CASSFAGNGYTF. In nucleotides, the CDR3 is TGTGCCAGCAGTTTCGCGGGAAATGGCTACACCTTC.